The following is a TCR beta chain sequence with its context. Its antigen is unknown. No much larger clonotype is one base removed from it; base qualities were not supplied. TCRbeta CDR3 regions were amplified from genomic DNA using the immunoSEQ Assay, a bias-controlled multiplex PCR. Processing in the source paper ran as follows. Nucleated cell counts per sample were estimated from amplification of reference gene primers within the assay. To quantify the absolute abundance of each unique TCRbeta CDR3 rearrangement, sequence reads were collapsed and filtered. Productive Simpson clonality was computed per sample as the square root of Simpson's diversity index over productive rearrangements. TCRdb stores this immuneACCESS table with in-frame sequences only. Part of the clones is absent; in the studies checked, under half of the shortfall reflects unresolved V genes, and no reason is known for the rest. V and J calls and clone size are copied from that table; D and trimming were computed from the DNA. The sample contains under 300,000 clones, roughly 77% of them found a single time. In total, the top ten clones hold 3% to 3.5% of the sample.

Collaborating institutions collected whole blood in K2EDTA tubes following their own protocols. For TCRbeta analysis, collaborators shipped samples as frozen whole blood, isolated PBMCs, or DNA extracted from either of those sample types. This specimen belongs to a study of blood T cell repertoires in COVID-19 (TCRdb year 2020). With respect to the entire study: The collaborator samples originated in the United States, Italy and Spain and spanned the acute and convalescent phases of COVID-19. Where available, HLA class I and class II types were taken from metadata supplied by the sample provider and were not determined by assay-based typing. The samples were drawn from two sources: the first 160 participants of the ongoing ImmuneRACE study, and fewer than 1,500 subjects contributed by 6 global collaborators. Deeply sampled blood TCRbeta repertoires from subjects exposed to, actively infected with, or recovered from COVID-19 were included in the dataset. The sample metadata nearly always contained a de-identified subject ID, COVID-19 status, age in years and sex. A freely available public database, intended as a resource for researchers studying the immune response to SARS-CoV-2, is where the repertoires were released. The material from the prospective study consisted of cDNA or gDNA derived from T cells, B-cell-depleted T cells, or PBMCs. Overall study results and their limits: Clinical and demographic metadata were provided uncurated, with the amount varying by source and participant.

The junction carries 7 bases between V and J, which are trimmed by 1 base and 4 bases respectively. The CDR3 measures 13 amino acids from cysteine to phenylalanine. Left in the record is the CDR3 DNA by itself, 39 bases read in frame from the first base. Based on the germline V gene, the CDR1 and CDR2 sequences are MDHEN and SYDVKM. The sequenced sample was peripheral blood. The TCR sequence derives from a woman of 80 years or more with acute or convalescent COVID-19. This sequence uses TRBV28 and TRBJ2-5; the D gene is unclear. The bases are TGTGCCAGCAGTTTATTTGGCACAGAGACCCAGTACTTC. This codes for CASSLFGTETQYF.